The T cell receptor beta chain described here comes from a study of memory CD4+ T cells and cytomegalovirus serostatus. Sequencing was performed with immunoSEQ multiplex PCR; in TCRdb, only in-frame clones are kept and a portion is missing. The top ten hold over 2% of the sample, which has approximately 50,000 clones, over 65% seen once. CDR1 is SGHAT and CDR2 is FQNNGV in the germline V gene. There are 14 residues in the CDR3. The V end was cut by 5 bases, the J end by 8 bases, with 18 bases between. The sort gate was single viable CD3+CD4+CD8-CD45RO+ cells for memory CD4+ T cells. Notes on the study in general: Median bootstrapped AUC for CMV status was just over 0.94 originally, 0.85 to 0.92 US-trained. The CMV-associated TCR signature appears largely within the CD4+ memory repertoire.

This clone was recorded a few times. Its target is unknown. The J gene is TRBJ1-2, the V gene TRBV11-2; maybe TRBD1 (5 bases). This TCR came from an adult in good health and CMV-seropositive. Material: memory CD4+ T cells from blood. This CDR3 is CASSTQDSLGGYTF. The CDR3 DNA follows: TGTGCCAGCAGCACCCAAGACAGCCTCGGAGGCTACACCTTC.